This is a list of T cell receptor beta chains from one sample in a study of T cell changes during pregnancy in multiple sclerosis. Sequenced by immunoSEQ multiplex PCR; TCRdb stores in-frame clones only, minus some. The repertoire holds 90,000 to 95,000 clones, with approximately 89% as singletons. The sample was peripheral blood, taken before pregnancy. The origin of the receptors is a female donor with multiple sclerosis, enrolled in a pregnancy study. Both conserved end residues are part of each CDR3. A D gene is named only where the DNA matches it firmly. Clone size appears in some rows only: once, few, many, or a class for an expanded clone.

D gene	J gene	V gene	clone size	CDR3 DNA	CDR3 protein
NA	TRBJ2-6	TRBV5-1	NA	TGCGCCAGCAGCTTGGGCCGGGGGATACCCTCTGGGGCCAACGTCCTGACTTTC	CASSLGRGIPSGANVLTF
TRBD2	TRBJ2-1	TRBV5-1	NA	TGCGCCAGCAGCCGGACTAGAAATCCCTACAATGAGCAGTTCTTC	CASSRTRNPYNEQFF
TRBD1	TRBJ2-5	TRBV6-1	NA	TGTGCCAGCAGACATGACGGGACAGGTTTAGAGACCCAGTACTTC	CASRHDGTGLETQYF
NA	TRBJ1-5	TRBV5-1	NA	TGCGCCAGCAGCTTCGAGGGACTCAGCCCCCAGCATTTT	CASSFEGLSPQHF
TRBD2	TRBJ2-5	TRBV4-3	NA	TGCGCCAGCAGCCAACAGGGGACTAGCGGGGGGCCAGGGGAGACCCAGTACTTC	CASSQQGTSGGPGETQYF
NA	TRBJ2-2	TRBV7-7	NA	TGTGCCAGCAGCTCATACACCGGGGAGCTGTTTTTT	CASSSYTGELFF
TRBD1	TRBJ1-2	TRBV18	NA	TGTGCCAGCTCACCCTCAGGGGGTGTGAACTATGGCTACACCTTC	CASSPSGGVNYGYTF
NA	TRBJ1-3	TRBV21-1	NA	TGTGCCAGCAGCAAATGGCGGCAATGTCGAGGAAACACCATATATTTT	CASSKWRQCRGNTIYF
NA	TRBJ1-6	TRBV10-3	NA	TGTGCCATCAGTGGACCCGGGGTGGGTTCACCCCTCCACTTT	CAISGPGVGSPLHF
NA	TRBJ1-6	TRBV7-2	NA	TGTGCCAGCAGCTCCCCAGGGCGATCACCCCTCCACTTT	CASSSPGRSPLHF
TRBD1	TRBJ1-2	TRBV10-3	NA	TGTGCCATCAGTGTAGGACAGGGAGAATATGGCTACACCTTC	CAISVGQGEYGYTF
TRBD2	TRBJ2-1	TRBV19	NA	TGTGCCAGTAGTACTCCCCCGGGACTAGCGGGGCATAACAATGAGCAGTTCTTC	CASSTPPGLAGHNNEQFF
TRBD1	TRBJ1-2	TRBV7-8	few	TGTGCCAGCAGCTACAAACCCGACAGGGGGAGTAATGGCTACACCTTC	CASSYKPDRGSNGYTF
TRBD1	TRBJ1-1	TRBV5-4	NA	TGTGCCAGCAGCTCCCGCACCGGGACAGTGAACACTGAAGCTTTCTTT	CASSSRTGTVNTEAFF
NA	TRBJ1-3	TRBV4-1	NA	TGCGCCAGCAGCCAAGGGTGGCAGGGAACTAGAAACACCATATATTTT	CASSQGWQGTRNTIYF
NA	TRBJ1-1	TRBV6-1	NA	TGTGCCAGCATCGGGACTGAAGCTTTCTTT	CASIGTEAFF
NA	TRBJ2-1	TRBV7-8	NA	TGTGCCAGCAGCATTGGCGGCACCTCCTACAATGAGCAGTTCTTC	CASSIGGTSYNEQFF
NA	TRBJ1-2	TRBV19	NA	TGTGCCACCAGGACAGCGAGCTATGGCTACACCTTC	CATRTASYGYTF
TRBD1	TRBJ2-7	TRBV5-5	NA	TGTGCCAGCAGCTCGGGACAGGGACCCTACGAGCAGTACTTC	CASSSGQGPYEQYF
TRBD1	TRBJ1-2	TRBV11-2	NA	TGTGCCAGCAGCGTGACAGGGTTTTCGGCCTATGGCTACACCTTC	CASSVTGFSAYGYTF
NA	TRBJ2-3	TRBV18	NA	TGTGCCAGCTCACCTCAGAGGGGGACAGATACGCAGTATTTT	CASSPQRGTDTQYF
NA	TRBJ2-7	TRBV29-1	NA	TGCAGCGTTGCCACACTGGCCAGGGGCTACGAGCAGTACTTC	CSVATLARGYEQYF
NA	TRBJ1-5	TRBV9	NA	TGTGCCAGCAGCGTAGAAGGACAAGGGGGACAGCCCCAGCATTTT	CASSVEGQGGQPQHF